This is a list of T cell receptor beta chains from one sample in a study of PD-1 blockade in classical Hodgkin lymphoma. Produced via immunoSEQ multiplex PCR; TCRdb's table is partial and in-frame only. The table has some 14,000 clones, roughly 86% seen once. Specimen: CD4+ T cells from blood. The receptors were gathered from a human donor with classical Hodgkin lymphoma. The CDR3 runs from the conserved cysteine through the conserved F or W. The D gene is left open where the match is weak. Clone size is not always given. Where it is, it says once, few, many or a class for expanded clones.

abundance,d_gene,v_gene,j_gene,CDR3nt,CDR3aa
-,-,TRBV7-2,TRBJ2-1,TGTGCCAGCAGCCTTAGATTGTCGGTCTCCTACAATGAGCAGTTCTTC,CASSLRLSVSYNEQFF
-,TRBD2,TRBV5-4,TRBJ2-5,TGTGCCAGCAGCTCTGTGACTAGCGGGAGTAAGACCCAGTACTTC,CASSSVTSGSKTQYF
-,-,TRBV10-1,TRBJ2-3,TGCGCCAGCAGTGAGGGGGGGACGGGGCGAGCAGATACGCAGTATTTT,CASSEGGTGRADTQYF
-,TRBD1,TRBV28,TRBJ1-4,TGTGCCAGCAGTTCGTCACAGGGGATGTTTGAAAAACTGTTTTTT,CASSSSQGMFEKLFF
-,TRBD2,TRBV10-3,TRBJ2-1,TGTGCCATCAGCACTAGCGGGAGGGCGGCCTTTGACAATGAGCAGTTCTTC,CAISTSGRAAFDNEQFF
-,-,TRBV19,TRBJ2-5,TGTGCCAGTAGCAGCCTCAGGCAAGAGACCCAGTACTTC,CASSSLRQETQYF
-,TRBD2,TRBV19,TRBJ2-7,TGTGCCAGTAGTATAGTAAGACTAGCGGAGGACTTAGAGTACGAGCAGTACTTC,CASSIVRLAEDLEYEQYF
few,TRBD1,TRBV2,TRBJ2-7,TGTGCCAGCAGTGGTCGCCCGGGACAGGTAATTCCCGAGCAGTACTTC,CASSGRPGQVIPEQYF
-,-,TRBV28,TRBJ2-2,TGTGCCAGCAGTTTATTAAGGACCGGGGAGCTGTTTTTT,CASSLLRTGELFF
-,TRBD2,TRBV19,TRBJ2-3,TGTGCCAGCGGGACTAGCGGTACAGATACGCAGTATTTT,CASGTSGTDTQYF